The 19 T cell receptor beta chains reported below all come from one sample, sequenced in a study of control samples from healthy donors and cancer patients. The method was immunoSEQ multiplex PCR; TCRdb's version includes in-frame clones alone and lacks a portion of them. The sample records 150,000 to 170,000 clones, approximately 93% being singletons. Sample: blood. These receptors all come from a middle-aged man in good health.

This rearrangement joins TRBV20-1 to TRBJ1-3; D possibly corresponds to TRBD1 (5 bases). The V gene lost 3 bases and the J gene lost 6 bases, with 6 bases spanning the gap. Germline V CDR1 and CDR2: DFQATT, SNEGSKA (reference sequence). CDR3 length: 11 residues. DNA of the CDR3: TGCAGTGCTAGGGGGGAAAACACCATATATTTT. Encoded protein: CSARGENTIYF.

This sequence joins TRBV28 and TRBJ1-3; D gene uncertain. CDR1 is MDHEN, CDR2 SYDVKM, per germline. V lost 5 bases to trimming and J lost 4 bases, with 6 bases between them. This CDR3 is 12 amino acids long. The CDR3 region is CASSLLGNTIYF. CDR3 coding DNA: TGTGCCAGCAGTCTTCTGGGAAACACCATATATTTT.

The rearrangement links TRBV18 to TRBJ1-1; 10 bases match TRBD1. In germline, CDR1 is KGHSH, CDR2 LQKENI. This CDR3 is 13 amino acids long. The V gene end was trimmed by 6 bases and the J gene end by 11 bases; junction bases not matched to a gene: 9. The chain's CDR3 is CASSPGTGESAFF. CDR3 bases: TGTGCCAGCTCGCCGGGGACAGGGGAATCGGCTTTCTTT.

The CDR3 reads CASSPRNRESTEAFF. CDR3 DNA sequence: TGTGCCAGCTCACCACGTAACAGGGAGTCCACTGAAGCTTTCTTT. The rearrangement uses TRBV18 and TRBJ1-1; D may be TRBD1 (6 bases). This CDR3 region has 15 residues. The V and J ends lost 1 base and 4 bases respectively, with 13 bases between them. CDR1 and CDR2 from the germline V gene are KGHSH and LQKENI.

The chain joins TRBV5-8 to TRBJ2-3, with D uncertain. Germline-derived CDR1 and CDR2 are SGHTS and YDEGEE. Trimming removed 4 bases at V and 6 bases at J, with 3 bases between. This CDR3 is 10 amino acids long. CDR3 sequence reads: CASSVDTQYF. CDR3 coding DNA: TGTGCCAGCAGCGTGGATACGCAGTATTTT.

CDR3 sequence: CASGLVQGFSVENTEAFF. In DNA, the CDR3 is TGTGCTAGTGGTTTGGTACAGGGCTTTAGTGTGGAGAACACTGAAGCTTTCTTT. This chain uses TRBV12-5 with TRBJ1-1; a weak D match, TRBD1 (6 bases). This CDR3 has 18 amino acids. With 0 bases removed from V and 1 base from J, the gap between germline ends came to 18 bases. From germline, CDR1 is LGHNT and CDR2 FRNRAP.

This clone was seen only once. The chain carries TRBV27 and TRBJ2-1; D call uncertain. The CDR3 spans 11 residues. Germline lookup yields CDR1 MNHEY and CDR2 SMNVEV (reference sequence). Trimming cost V 2 bases and J 7 bases, with 3 bases left between them. The CDR3 bases are TGTGCCAGCAGTTTAGTTAATGAGCAGTTCTTC. This codes for CASSLVNEQFF.

The sample holds one count of this clone. The chain is built from TRBV2 and TRBJ1-1, with D possibly being TRBD1 (5 bases). V was cut by 3 bases and J by 0 bases, with 11 bases left in between. The CDR3 is 15 residues long. The V gene's germline CDR1 is SNHLY and CDR2 FYNNEI. The CDR3 sequence is CASSDRGSLNTEAFF. DNA for the CDR3: TGTGCCAGCAGTGATCGGGGCAGCCTGAACACTGAAGCTTTCTTT.

The V and J genes are TRBV4-1 and TRBJ1-2; D uncertain. This CDR3 is 15 amino acids long. V lost 0 bases to trimming and J lost 6 bases, with 14 bases between them. In germline, CDR1 is MGHRA, CDR2 YSYEKL. CDR3 in amino acids: CASSQDLRWGDGYTF. CDR3 in DNA: TGCGCCAGCAGCCAAGATCTCAGGTGGGGAGATGGCTACACCTTC.

The rearrangement joins TRBV18 to TRBJ2-5; D remains ambiguous. Germline CDR1 and CDR2: KGHSH and LQKENI. V was clipped by 1 base and J by 4 bases, with 7 bases between them. The CDR3 loop spans 13 amino acids. Here the CDR3 reads CASSPRSRETQYF. Written as DNA, the CDR3 is TGTGCCAGCTCACCACGGAGTAGAGAGACCCAGTACTTC.

This chain connects TRBV2 to TRBJ1-6, with D maybe TRBD1 (5 bases). The ends were cut back, 6 bases at V and 4 bases at J, with 13 bases in the middle. CDR3 size: 15 residues. Looked up from germline, CDR1 is SNHLY and CDR2 is FYNNEI. CDR3 nucleotides: TGTGCCAGCAGGAAGCAGGGCTCTTATAATTCACCCCTCCACTTT. The encoded protein is CASRKQGSYNSPLHF.

In regard to this clone: Other DNA sequences in this specimen translate into the identical CDR3. The gene calls are TRBV27 and TRBJ1-1; 10 nucleotides agree with TRBD1. Germline V gene sequence: CDR1 MNHEY, CDR2 SMNVEV (reference sequence). The ends lost 6 bases at V and 5 bases at J; junction bases unmatched: 9. The CDR3 spans 15 residues. In DNA, the CDR3 is TGTGCCAGCAGGGGGGGACAGGGGAGGAGAACTGAAGCTTTCTTT. Translating gives CASRGGQGRRTEAFF.

The chain is built from TRBV2 and TRBJ1-1; no clear D gene. With 6 bases removed from V and 0 bases from J, the gap between germline ends came to 11 bases. Looked up from germline, CDR1 is SNHLY and CDR2 is FYNNEI. This CDR3 is built from 14 residues. The CDR3 DNA follows: TGTGCCAGCAGCCGACTGGAAATGAACACTGAAGCTTTCTTT. Its protein is CASSRLEMNTEAFF.

The CDR3 nucleotides read TGTGCCACCAGCGGAGGGGACCGGGGTGAAAAACTGTTTTTT. Translating it yields CATSGGDRGEKLFF. The rearrangement joins TRBV15 to TRBJ1-4, with a possible D match to TRBD1 (5 bases). The V end lost 5 bases, the J end lost 7 bases, and 14 bases lay between the germline ends. The CDR3 runs to 14 residues. Germline V lookup: CDR1 LNHNV, CDR2 YYDKDF (reference sequence). The whole variable domain, remainder taken from reference TRBV15 and TRBJ1-4, is DAMVIQNPRYQVTQFGKPVTLSCSQTLNHNVMYWYQQKSSQAPKLLFHYYDKDFNNEADTPDNFQSRRPNTSFCFLDIRSPGLGDTAMYLCATSGGDRGEKLFFGSGTQLSVL.

The chain is built from TRBV6-5 and TRBJ2-7; no clear D gene. The CDR3 consists of 14 residues. Germline V CDR1 and CDR2: MNHEY, SVGAGI. The V and J ends lost 6 bases and 0 bases respectively, with 12 bases between them. CDR3 bases: TGTGCCAGCAGGAGCTACGGTAACTCCTACGAGCAGTACTTC. The encoded protein is CASRSYGNSYEQYF.

The J gene is TRBJ1-6, the V gene TRBV2; 8 bases map to TRBD1. With V trimmed by 2 bases and J by 10 bases, 7 bases remained unmatched. The CDR3 length is 15 residues. The V gene's germline CDR1 is SNHLY and CDR2 FYNNEI. Here the CDR3 DNA reads TGTGCCAGCAGTGAACTTCAGGGGGCGAGCTCACCCCTCCACTTT. This translates into CASSELQGASSPLHF. The whole variable domain, filled in from reference TRBV2 and TRBJ1-6, reads EPEVTQTPSHQVTQMGQEVILRCVPISNHLYFYWYRQILGQKVEFLVSFYNNEISEKSEIFDDQFSVERPDGSNFTLKIRSTKLEDSAMYFCASSELQGASSPLHFGNGTRLTVT.

The chain joins TRBV4-3 to TRBJ1-4; tentative D call: TRBD1 (5 bases). Germline lookup yields CDR1 LGHNA and CDR2 YSLEER. V lost 2 bases and J 1 base, leaving 5 bases between the germline ends. This CDR3 is 14 amino acids long. The CDR3 nucleotides read TGCGCCAGCAGCCAACAGGGAACTAATGAAAAACTGTTTTTT. It codes for CASSQQGTNEKLFF.

The table lists this clone with a count of one. V and J are TRBV19 and TRBJ2-7, with a weak D call TRBD2 (5 bases). The germline V and J ends were trimmed by 5 bases and 6 bases, with 14 bases remaining between them. From germline, CDR1 is LNHDA and CDR2 SQIVND (reference sequence). The CDR3 has 13 amino acids. The CDR3 nucleotides are TGTGCCAGTAGTCCGAGGGCGGGTATCGAGCAGTACTTC. Translated: CASSPRAGIEQYF.

The V call is TRBV19, the J call TRBJ2-3; 9 bases align to TRBD1. The CDR3 runs to 16 residues. CDR1 is LNHDA, CDR2 SQIVND, per germline (reference sequence). V shed 5 bases and J 1 base; nucleotides not matched to a gene: 7. The CDR3 DNA sequence: TGTGCCAGTAGTGCACAGGGGGCGGTTGGCACAGATACGCAGTATTTT. Protein: CASSAQGAVGTDTQYF.